These T cell receptor beta chains were read from a single sample in a study of immune heterogeneity within non-small cell lung tumors. MiXCR, applied by TCRdb to the multiplex PCR reads, yields one record per CDR3 protein. The sample shows around 6,000 distinct CDR3 sequences, 20% to 25% of them seen only once. Sequenced: lung tumor tissue. All receptors come from a man between 65 and 85 years old with non-small cell lung cancer. CDR3s leave out the opening cysteine and the closing phenylalanine or tryptophan.

>TRBJ2-7|TRBV12-3/TRBV12-4
ASSSRGTSGRGEQY
>TRBJ2-3|TRBV28
ASSFRGVTDTQY
>TRBJ2-3|TRBV2
ASSDPAEVLTDTQY
>TRBJ2-7|TRBV2
ASSWQEVYEQY
>TRBJ2-7|TRBV5-1
ASSSKVAGSHEQY
>TRBJ2-3|TRBV4-1
ASSPHTATDTQY
>TRBJ2-7|TRBV20-1
SALSLTGLTYEQY
>TRBJ2-5|TRBV6-1
ASTLAAQETQY
>TRBJ2-5|TRBV19
ASGDGTGVWETQY
>TRBJ1-6|TRBV19
ASSIFGASPLH
>TRBJ1-3|TRBV2
ASRSADTIY
>TRBJ2-3|TRBV3-1
ASSRGGDADTQY
>TRBJ2-7|TRBV3-1
ASTISGGGYEQY
>TRBJ2-1|TRBV3-1
ASSQTRGEQF
>TRBJ1-1|TRBV7-9
ASSLTPGNTEAF
>TRBJ2-3|TRBV12-3/TRBV12-4
ASSPVSTDTQY
>TRBJ2-2|TRBV11-2
ASSLSGTSGSWVEELF
>TRBJ1-2|TRBV5-5
ASSLAGDHGYT
>TRBJ1-3|TRBV5-4
ASSKATGDSGNTIY
>TRBJ1-6|TRBV29-1
SVARDRDNSPLH
>TRBJ2-2|TRBV5-4
ARSGTSGITGELF
>TRBJ1-2|TRBV4-1
ASALGRGYGYT
>TRBJ2-7|TRBV20-1
SARDYWAYEQY
>TRBJ2-2|TRBV24-1
ATSDPASGSFVGELF
>TRBJ2-2|TRBV6-2/TRBV6-3
ASSYRFSEANTGELF
>TRBJ1-4|TRBV12-3/TRBV12-4
ASSWTGLNEKLF
>TRBJ1-4|TRBV7-9
ANSFGGANEKLF
>TRBJ2-2|TRBV30
AWDQGVEAGELF
>TRBJ1-4|TRBV6-1
ASSEQAGSNEKLF
>TRBJ1-5|TRBV30
AWTPGHQQPQH
>TRBJ1-6|TRBV27
ASSFQGGFGSYNSPLH
>TRBJ2-7|TRBV5-1
ASSFGASTSSYEQY
>TRBJ1-1|TRBV6-1
ASSAQAGSSTEAF
>TRBJ2-2|TRBV20-1
SARPGVTGELV
>TRBJ2-7|TRBV9
ASSVGSAYEQY
>TRBJ2-1|TRBV12-3/TRBV12-4
ASNLGLAEYNEQF
>TRBJ2-7|TRBV5-1
ASSLAGDSYEQY